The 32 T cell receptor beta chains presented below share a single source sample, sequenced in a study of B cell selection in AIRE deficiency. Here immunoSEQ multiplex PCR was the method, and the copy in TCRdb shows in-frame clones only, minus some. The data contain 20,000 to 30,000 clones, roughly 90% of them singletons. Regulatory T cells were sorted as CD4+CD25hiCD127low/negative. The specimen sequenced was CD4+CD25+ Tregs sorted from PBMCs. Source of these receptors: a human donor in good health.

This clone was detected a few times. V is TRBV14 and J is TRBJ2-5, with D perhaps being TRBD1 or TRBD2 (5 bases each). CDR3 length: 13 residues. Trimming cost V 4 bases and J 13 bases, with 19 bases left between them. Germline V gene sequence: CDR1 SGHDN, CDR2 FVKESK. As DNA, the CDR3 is TGTGCCAGCAGCCTAGGGGCTGGGCGGGTGTTGTACTTC. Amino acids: CASSLGAGRVLYF. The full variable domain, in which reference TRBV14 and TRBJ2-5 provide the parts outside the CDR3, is EAGVTQFPSHSVIEKGQTVTLRCDPISGHDNLYWYRRVMGKEIKFLLHFVKESKQDESGMPNNRFLAERTGGTYSTLKVQPAELEDSGVYFCASSLGAGRVLYFGPGTRLLVL.

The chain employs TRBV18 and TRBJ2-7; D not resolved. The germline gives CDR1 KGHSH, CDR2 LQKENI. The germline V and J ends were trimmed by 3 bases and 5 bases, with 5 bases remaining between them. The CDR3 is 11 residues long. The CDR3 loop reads CASSPKNEQYF. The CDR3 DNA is TGTGCCAGCTCACCGAAAAACGAGCAGTACTTC. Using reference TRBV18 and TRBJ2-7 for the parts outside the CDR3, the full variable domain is NAGVMQNPRHLVRRRGQEARLRCSPMKGHSHVYWYRQLPEEGLKFMVYLQKENIIDESGMPKERFSAEFPKEGPSILRIQQVVRGDSAAYFCASSPKNEQYFGPGTRLTVT.

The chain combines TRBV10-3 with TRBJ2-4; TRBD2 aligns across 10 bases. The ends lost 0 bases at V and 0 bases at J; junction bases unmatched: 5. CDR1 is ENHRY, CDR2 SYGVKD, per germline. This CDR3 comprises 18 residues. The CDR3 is CAISESASGGVAKNIQYF. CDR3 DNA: TGTGCCATCAGTGAGTCCGCTAGCGGGGGAGTAGCCAAAAACATTCAGTACTTC.

DNA for the CDR3: TGCGCCAGCAGCCAAGAGAGGGGACGGGGGAATCAGCCCCAGCATTTT. It specifies CASSQERGRGNQPQHF. This rearrangement joins TRBV4-1 to TRBJ1-5; possibly TRBD1 for D (5 bases). Germline V gene lookup returns CDR1 MGHRA and CDR2 YSYEKL. This CDR3 spans 16 amino acids. Deletions cut 0 bases from V and 4 bases from J, with 13 bases between.

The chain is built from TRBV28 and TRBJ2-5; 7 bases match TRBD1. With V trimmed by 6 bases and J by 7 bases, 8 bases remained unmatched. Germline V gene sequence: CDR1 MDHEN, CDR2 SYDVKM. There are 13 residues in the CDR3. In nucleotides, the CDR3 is TGTGCCAGCAGGAGACAGGGTGGTGGGACCCAGTACTTC. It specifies CASRRQGGGTQYF.

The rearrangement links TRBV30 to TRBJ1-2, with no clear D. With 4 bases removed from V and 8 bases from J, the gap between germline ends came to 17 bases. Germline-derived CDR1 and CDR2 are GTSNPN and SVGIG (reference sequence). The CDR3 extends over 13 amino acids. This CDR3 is CAWTHPGAYGYTF. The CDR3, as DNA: TGTGCCTGGACCCACCCGGGCGCGTACGGCTACACCTTC.

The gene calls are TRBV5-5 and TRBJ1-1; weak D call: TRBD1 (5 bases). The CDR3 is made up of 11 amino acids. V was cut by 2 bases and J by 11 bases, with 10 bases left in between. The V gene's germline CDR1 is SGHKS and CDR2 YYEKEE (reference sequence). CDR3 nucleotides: TGTGCCAGCAGCTTTTTCAGGGAGGCTTTCTTT. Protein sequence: CASSFFREAFF.

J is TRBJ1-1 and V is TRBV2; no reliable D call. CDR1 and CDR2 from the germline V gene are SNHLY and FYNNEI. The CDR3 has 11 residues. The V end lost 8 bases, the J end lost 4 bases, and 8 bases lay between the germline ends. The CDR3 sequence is CASLKGTEAFF. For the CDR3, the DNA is TGTGCCAGCTTAAAAGGCACTGAAGCTTTCTTT.

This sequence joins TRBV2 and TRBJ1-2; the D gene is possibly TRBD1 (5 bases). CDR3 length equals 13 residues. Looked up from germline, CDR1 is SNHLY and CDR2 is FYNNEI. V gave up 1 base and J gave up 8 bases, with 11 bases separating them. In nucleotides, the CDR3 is TGTGCCAGCAGTGAAGGAGGGGCAAGCGGCTACACCTTC. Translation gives CASSEGGASGYTF.

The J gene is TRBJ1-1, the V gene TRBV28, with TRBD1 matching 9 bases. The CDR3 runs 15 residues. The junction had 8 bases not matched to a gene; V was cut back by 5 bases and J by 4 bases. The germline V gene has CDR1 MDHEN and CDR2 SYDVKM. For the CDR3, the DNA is TGTGCCAGCAGTGAACCGGGACAGGGCCTCACTGAAGCTTTCTTT. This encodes CASSEPGQGLTEAFF. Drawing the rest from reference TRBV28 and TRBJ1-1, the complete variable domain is DVKVTQSSRYLVKRTGEKVFLECVQDMDHENMFWYRQDPGLGLRLIYFSYDVKMKEKGDIPEGYSVSREKKERFSLILESASTNQTSMYLCASSEPGQGLTEAFFGQGTRLTVV.

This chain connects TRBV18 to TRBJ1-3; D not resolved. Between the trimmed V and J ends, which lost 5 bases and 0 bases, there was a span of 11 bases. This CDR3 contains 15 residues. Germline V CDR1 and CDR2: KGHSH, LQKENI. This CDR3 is CASSAGLLSGNTIYF. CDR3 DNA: TGTGCCAGCTCAGCAGGACTTCTCTCTGGAAACACCATATATTTT.

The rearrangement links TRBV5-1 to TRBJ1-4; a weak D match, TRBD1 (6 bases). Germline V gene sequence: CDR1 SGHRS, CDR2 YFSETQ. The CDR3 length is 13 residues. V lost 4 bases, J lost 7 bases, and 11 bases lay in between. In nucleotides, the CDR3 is TGCGCCAGCAGCCGGGACATCGCTGAAAAACTGTTTTTT. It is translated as CASSRDIAEKLFF.

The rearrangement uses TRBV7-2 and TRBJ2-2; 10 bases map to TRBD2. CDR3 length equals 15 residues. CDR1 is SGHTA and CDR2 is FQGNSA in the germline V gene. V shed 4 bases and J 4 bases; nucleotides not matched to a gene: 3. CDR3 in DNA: TGTGCCAGCAGCTCTAGCGGGGGACTCACCGGGGAGCTGTTTTTT. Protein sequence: CASSSSGGLTGELFF.

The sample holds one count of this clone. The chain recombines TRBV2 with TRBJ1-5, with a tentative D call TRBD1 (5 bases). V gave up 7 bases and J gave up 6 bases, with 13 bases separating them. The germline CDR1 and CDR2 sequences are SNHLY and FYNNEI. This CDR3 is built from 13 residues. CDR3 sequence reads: CASTVRGTQPQHF. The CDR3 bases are TGTGCCAGCACGGTTCGTGGGACTCAGCCCCAGCATTTT.

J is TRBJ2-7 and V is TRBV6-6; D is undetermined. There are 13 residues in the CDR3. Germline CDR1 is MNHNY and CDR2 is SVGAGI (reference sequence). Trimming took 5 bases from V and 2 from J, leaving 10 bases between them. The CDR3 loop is CASSRHGAYEQYF. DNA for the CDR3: TGTGCCAGCAGTCGTCACGGTGCCTACGAGCAGTACTTC.

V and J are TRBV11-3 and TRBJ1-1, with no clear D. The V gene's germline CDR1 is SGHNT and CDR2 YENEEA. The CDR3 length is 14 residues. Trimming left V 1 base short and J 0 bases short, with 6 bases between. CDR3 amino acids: CASSLGRLNTEAFF. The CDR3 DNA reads TGTGCCAGCAGCTTAGGACGGTTGAACACTGAAGCTTTCTTT.

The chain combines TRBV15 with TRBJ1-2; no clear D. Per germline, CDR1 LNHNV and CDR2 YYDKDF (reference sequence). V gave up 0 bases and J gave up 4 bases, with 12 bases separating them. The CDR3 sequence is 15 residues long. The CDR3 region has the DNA TGTGCCACCAGCAGAGATACCCTAAGGGTCTATGGCTACACCTTC. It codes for CATSRDTLRVYGYTF.

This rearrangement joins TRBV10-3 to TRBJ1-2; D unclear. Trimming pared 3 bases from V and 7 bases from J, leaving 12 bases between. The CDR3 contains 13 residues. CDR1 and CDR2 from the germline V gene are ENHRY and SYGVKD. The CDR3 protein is CAISEASVGGYTF. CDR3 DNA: TGTGCCATCAGTGAAGCCAGCGTGGGTGGCTACACCTTC.

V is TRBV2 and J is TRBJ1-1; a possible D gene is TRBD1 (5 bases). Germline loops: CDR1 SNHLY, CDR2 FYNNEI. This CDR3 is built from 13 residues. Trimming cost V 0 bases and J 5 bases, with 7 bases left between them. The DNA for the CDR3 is TGTGCCAGCAGTGAAGCGGGGGGGACTGAAGCTTTCTTT. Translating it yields CASSEAGGTEAFF.

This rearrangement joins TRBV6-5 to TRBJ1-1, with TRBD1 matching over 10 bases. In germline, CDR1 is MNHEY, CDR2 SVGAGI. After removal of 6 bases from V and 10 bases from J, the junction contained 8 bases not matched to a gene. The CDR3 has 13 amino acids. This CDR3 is CASSPDRGLAAFF. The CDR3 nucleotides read TGTGCCAGCAGCCCCGACAGGGGGCTAGCAGCTTTCTTT.

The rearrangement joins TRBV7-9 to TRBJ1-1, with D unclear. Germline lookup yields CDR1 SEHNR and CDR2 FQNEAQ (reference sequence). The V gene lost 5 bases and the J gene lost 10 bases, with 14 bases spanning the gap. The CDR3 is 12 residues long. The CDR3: CASSPGPFGAFF. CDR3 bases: TGTGCCAGCAGCCCCGGCCCTTTCGGAGCTTTCTTT.

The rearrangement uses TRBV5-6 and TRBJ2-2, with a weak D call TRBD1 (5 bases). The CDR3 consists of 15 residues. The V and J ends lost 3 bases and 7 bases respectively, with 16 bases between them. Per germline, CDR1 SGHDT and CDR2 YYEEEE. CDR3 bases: TGTGCCAGCAGCTACGATTTCAGGGTTGGCGGGGAGCTGTTTTTT. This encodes CASSYDFRVGGELFF.

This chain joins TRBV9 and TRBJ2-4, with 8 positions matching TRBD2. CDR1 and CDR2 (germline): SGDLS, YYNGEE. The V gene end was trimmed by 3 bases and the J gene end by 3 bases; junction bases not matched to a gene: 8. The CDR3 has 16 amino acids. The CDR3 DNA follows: TGTGCCAGCAGCGCCGGGGGGGCCGGCATCAAAAACATTCAGTACTTC. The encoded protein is CASSAGGAGIKNIQYF.

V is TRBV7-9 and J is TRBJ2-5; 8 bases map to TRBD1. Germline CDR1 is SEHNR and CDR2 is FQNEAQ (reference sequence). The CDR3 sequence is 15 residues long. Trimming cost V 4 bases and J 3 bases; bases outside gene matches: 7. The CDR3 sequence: CASSSLKQGEETQYF. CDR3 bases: TGTGCCAGCAGCTCCTTAAAACAGGGGGAAGAGACCCAGTACTTC.

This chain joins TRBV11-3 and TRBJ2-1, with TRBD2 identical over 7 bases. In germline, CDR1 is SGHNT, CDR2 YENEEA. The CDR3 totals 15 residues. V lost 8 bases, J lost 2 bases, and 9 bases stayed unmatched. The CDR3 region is CASATGGGTYNEQFF. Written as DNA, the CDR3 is TGTGCCAGCGCTACTGGGGGAGGGACCTACAATGAGCAGTTCTTC.

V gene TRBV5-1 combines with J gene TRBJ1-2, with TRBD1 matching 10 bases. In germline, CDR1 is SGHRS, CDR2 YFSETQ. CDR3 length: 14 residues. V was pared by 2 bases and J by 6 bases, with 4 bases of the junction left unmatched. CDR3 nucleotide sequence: TGCGCCAGCAGCTTCTCCGGGACAGGGGATGGCTACACCTTC. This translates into CASSFSGTGDGYTF.

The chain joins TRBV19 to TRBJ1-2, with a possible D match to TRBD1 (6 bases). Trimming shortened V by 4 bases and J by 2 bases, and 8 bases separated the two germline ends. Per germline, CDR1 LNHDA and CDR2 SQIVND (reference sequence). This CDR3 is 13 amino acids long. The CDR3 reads CASSNRVNYGYTF. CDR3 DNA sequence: TGTGCCAGTAGTAACAGGGTGAACTATGGCTACACCTTC.

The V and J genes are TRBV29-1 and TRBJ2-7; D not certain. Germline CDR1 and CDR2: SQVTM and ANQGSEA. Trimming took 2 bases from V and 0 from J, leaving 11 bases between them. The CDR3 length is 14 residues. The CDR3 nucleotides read TGCAGCGTTGAAATAATGGCAAACTCCTACGAGCAGTACTTC. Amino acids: CSVEIMANSYEQYF.

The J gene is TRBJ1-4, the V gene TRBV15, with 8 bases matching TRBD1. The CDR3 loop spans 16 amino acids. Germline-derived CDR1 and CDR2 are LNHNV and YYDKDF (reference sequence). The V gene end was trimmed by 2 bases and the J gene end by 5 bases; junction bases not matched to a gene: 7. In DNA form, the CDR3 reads TGTGCCACCAGCAGAAATACAGGGGGTAGGAATGAAAAACTGTTTTTT. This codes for CATSRNTGGRNEKLFF.

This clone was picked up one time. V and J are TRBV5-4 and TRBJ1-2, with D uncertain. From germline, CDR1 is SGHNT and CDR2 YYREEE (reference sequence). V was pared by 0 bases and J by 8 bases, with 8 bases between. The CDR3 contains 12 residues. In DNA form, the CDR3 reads TGTGCCAGCAGCTTGGCGTCTGTGGGCTACACCTTC. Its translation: CASSLASVGYTF.

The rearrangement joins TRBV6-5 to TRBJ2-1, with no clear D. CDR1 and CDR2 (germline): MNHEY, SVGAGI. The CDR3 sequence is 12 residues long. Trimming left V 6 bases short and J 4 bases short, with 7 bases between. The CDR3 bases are TGTGCCAGCAGGAAAGGGTACAATGAGCAGTTCTTC. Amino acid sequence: CASRKGYNEQFF.

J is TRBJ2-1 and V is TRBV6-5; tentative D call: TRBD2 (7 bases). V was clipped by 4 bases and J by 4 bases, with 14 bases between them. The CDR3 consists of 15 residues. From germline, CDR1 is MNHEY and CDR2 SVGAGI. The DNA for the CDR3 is TGTGCCAGCAGTTTTTCCCGGGGGGCATACAATGAGCAGTTCTTC. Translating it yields CASSFSRGAYNEQFF.